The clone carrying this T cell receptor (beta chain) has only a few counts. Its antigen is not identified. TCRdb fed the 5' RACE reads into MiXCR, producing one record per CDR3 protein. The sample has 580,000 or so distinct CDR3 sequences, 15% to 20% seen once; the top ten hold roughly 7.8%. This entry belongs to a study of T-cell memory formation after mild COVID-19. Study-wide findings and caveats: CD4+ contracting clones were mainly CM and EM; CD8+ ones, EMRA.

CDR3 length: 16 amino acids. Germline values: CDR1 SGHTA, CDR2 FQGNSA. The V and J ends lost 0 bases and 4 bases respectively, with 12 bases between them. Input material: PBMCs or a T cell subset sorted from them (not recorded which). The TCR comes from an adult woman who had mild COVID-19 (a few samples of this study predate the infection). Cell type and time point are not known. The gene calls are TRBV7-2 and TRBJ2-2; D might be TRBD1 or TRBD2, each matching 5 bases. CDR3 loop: CASSLALGVSTGELFF. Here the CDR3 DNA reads TGTGCCAGCAGCTTAGCGCTGGGGGTTTCCACCGGGGAGCTGTTTTTT. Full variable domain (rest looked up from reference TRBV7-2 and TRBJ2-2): GAGVSQSPSNKVTEKGKDVELRCDPISGHTALYWYRQSLGQGLEFLIYFQGNSAPDKSGLPSDRFSAERTGGSVSTLTIQRTQQEDSAVYLCASSLALGVSTGELFFGEGSRLTVL.